The entry that follows covers one T cell receptor beta chain sequence. The record originates from a study of blood T cell repertoires in COVID-19. The wider study: Samples of COVID-19 (acute and convalescent) were obtained from the United States, Italy and Spain. In each case, the material was cDNA or gDNA derived from T cells, B-cell-depleted T cells, or PBMCs.

The CDR3 is made up of 15 amino acids. Authors' analysis steps: From reference gene primer amplification, estimates of nucleated cell counts were derived. Profiling relied on immunoSEQ multiplex PCR, and the TCRdb table lists in-frame clones only, not all of them. That table gives V, J and clone size, and the DNA gave D and trimming. The top ten hold 0.53% of the sample, which has 150,000 to 200,000 clones, about nine tenths seen once. Sequenced material: peripheral blood. The rearrangement uses TRBV21-1 and TRBJ2-7; TRBD2, the table's D call, was not compared with the DNA. TRBV21-1 is described as a pseudogene. This sequence originates from a man aged 45-65 years with acute or convalescent COVID-19. CDR3 nucleotide sequence: TGTGCCAGCAGCCAACGGGGGGGGACTAGGGACGAGCAGTACGTC. Protein: CASSQRGGTRDEQYV.